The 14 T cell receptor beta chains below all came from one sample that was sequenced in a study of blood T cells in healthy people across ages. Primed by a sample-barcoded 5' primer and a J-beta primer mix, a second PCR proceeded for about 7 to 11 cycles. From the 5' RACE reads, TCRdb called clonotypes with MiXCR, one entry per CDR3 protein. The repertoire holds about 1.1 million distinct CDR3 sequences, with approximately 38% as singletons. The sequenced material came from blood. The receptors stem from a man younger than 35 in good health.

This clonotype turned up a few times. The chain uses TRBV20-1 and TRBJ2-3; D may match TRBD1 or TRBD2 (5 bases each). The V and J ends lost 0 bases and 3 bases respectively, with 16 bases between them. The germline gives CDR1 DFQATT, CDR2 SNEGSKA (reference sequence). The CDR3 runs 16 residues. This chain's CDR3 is CSARDFGTGNTDTQYF. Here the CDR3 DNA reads TGCAGTGCTAGAGATTTTGGGACGGGGAATACAGATACGCAGTATTTT.

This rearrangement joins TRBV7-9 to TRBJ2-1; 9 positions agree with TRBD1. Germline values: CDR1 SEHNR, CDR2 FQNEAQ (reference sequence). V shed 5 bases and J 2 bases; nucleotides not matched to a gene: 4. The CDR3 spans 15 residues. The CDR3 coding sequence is TGTGCCAGCAGCGGAACAGGGGGCGCCTACAATGAGCAGTTCTTC. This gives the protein CASSGTGGAYNEQFF. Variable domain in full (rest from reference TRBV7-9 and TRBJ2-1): DTGVSQNPRHKITKRGQNVTFRCDPISEHNRLYWYRQTLGQGPEFLTYFQNEAQLEKSRLLSDRFSAERPKGSFSTLEIQRTEQGDSAMYLCASSGTGGAYNEQFFGPGTRLTVL.

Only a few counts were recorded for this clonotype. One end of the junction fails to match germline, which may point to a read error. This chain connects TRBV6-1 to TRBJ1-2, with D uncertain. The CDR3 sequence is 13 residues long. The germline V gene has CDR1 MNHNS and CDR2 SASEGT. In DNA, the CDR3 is TGTGCCAACAGTCCCCGCGCAGAATATGGCTACACCTTC. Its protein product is CANSPRAEYGYTF.

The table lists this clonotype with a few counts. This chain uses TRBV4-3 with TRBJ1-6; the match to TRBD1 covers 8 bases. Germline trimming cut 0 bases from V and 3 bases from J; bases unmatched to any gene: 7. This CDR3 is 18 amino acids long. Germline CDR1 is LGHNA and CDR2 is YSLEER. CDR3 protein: CASSQERTGMNYNSPLHF. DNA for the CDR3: TGCGCCAGCAGCCAAGAACGGACAGGGATGAACTATAATTCACCCCTCCACTTT.

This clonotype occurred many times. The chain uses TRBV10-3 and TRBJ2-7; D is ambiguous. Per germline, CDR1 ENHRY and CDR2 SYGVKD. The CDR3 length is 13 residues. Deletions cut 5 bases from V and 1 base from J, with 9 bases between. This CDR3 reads CAISFSPSYEQYF. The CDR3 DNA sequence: TGTGCCATCAGTTTTTCTCCATCCTACGAGCAGTACTTC.

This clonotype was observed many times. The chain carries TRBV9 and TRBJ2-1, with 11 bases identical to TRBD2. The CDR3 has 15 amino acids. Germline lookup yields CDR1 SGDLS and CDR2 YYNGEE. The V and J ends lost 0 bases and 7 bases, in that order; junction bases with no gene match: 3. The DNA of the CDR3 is TGTGCCAGCAGCGTAGGAACTAGCGGGGGAAATGAGCAGTTCTTC. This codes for CASSVGTSGGNEQFF.

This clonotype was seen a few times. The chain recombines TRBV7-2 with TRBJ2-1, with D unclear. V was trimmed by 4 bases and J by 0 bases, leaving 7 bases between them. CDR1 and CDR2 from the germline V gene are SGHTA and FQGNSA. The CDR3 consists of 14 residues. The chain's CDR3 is CASSSPRSYNEQFF. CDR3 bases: TGTGCCAGCAGCTCCCCTCGCTCCTACAATGAGCAGTTCTTC.

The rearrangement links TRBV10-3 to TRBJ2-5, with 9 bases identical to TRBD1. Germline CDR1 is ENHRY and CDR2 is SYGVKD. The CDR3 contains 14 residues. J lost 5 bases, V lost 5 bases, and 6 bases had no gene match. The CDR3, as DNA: TGTGCCATCAGTCCACAGGGGGCTCTGGAGACCCAGTACTTC. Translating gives CAISPQGALETQYF.

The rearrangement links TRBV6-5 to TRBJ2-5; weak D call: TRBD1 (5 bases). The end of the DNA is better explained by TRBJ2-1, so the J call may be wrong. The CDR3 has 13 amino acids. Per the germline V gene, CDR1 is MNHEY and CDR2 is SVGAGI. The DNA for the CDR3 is TGTGCCAGCAGACCGACAGAACAAGAGACCCAGTTCTTC. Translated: CASRPTEQETQFF.

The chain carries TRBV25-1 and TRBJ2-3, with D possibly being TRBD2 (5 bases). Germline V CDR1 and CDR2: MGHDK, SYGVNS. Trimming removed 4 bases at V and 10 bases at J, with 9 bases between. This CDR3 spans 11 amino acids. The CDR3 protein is CASSVTGAQYF. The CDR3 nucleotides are TGTGCCAGCAGTGTAACCGGGGCGCAGTATTTT. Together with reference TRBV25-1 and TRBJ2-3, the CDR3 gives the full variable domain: EADIYQTPRYLVIGTGKKITLECSQTMGHDKMYWYQQDPGMELHLIHYSYGVNSTEKGDLSSESTVSRIRTEHFPLTLESARPSHTSQYLCASSVTGAQYFGPGTRLTVL.

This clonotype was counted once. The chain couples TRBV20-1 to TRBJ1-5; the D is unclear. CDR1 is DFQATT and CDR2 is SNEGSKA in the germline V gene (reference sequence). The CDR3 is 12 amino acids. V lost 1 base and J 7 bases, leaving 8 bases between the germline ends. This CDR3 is CSARVGVQPQHF. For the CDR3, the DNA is TGCAGTGCTAGAGTGGGAGTCCAGCCCCAGCATTTT.

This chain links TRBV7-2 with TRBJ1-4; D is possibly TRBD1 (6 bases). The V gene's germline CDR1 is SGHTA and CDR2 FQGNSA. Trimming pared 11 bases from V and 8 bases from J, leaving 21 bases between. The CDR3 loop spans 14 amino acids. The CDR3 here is CACNQQGLGEKLFF. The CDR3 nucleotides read TGTGCCTGCAACCAACAGGGATTAGGGGAAAAACTGTTTTTT.

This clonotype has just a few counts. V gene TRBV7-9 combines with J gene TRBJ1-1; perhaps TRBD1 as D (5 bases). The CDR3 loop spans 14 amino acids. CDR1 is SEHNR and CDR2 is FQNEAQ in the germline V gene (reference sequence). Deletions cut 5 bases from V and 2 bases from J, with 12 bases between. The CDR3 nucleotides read TGTGCCAGCAGCCCTCCCAGGGTTAACACTGAAGCTTTCTTT. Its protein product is CASSPPRVNTEAFF.

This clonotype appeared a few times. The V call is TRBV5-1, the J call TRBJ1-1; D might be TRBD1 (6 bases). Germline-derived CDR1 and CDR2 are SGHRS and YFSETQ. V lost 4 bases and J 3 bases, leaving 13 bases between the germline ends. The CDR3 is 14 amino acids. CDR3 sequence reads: CASSGTLVDTEAFF. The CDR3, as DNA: TGCGCCAGCAGCGGGACACTAGTAGACACTGAAGCTTTCTTT.